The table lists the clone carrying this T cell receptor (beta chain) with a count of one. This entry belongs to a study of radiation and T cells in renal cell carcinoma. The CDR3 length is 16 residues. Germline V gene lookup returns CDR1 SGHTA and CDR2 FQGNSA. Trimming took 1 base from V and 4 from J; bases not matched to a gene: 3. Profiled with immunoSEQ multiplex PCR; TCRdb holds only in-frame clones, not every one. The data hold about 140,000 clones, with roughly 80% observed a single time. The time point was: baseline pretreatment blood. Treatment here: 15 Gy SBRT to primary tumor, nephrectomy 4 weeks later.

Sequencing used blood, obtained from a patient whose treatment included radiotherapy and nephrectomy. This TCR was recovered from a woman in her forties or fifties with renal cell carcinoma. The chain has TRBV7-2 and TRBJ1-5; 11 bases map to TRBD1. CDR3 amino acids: CASSLVGQGDNQPQHF. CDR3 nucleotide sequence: TGTGCCAGCAGCTTAGTGGGACAGGGGGATAATCAGCCCCAGCATTTT. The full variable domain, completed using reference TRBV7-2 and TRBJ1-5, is GAGVSQSPSNKVTEKGKDVELRCDPISGHTALYWYRQSLGQGLEFLIYFQGNSAPDKSGLPSDRFSAERTGGSVSTLTIQRTQQEDSAVYLCASSLVGQGDNQPQHFGDGTRLSIL.